This note documents a single TCR beta chain sequence. Antigen specificity is unknown. Construction of the TCRbeta library involved unique molecular identifiers. TCRdb recomputed calls from the PCR reads with MiXCR, one row per CDR3 protein. Here the sample spans hundreds of thousands of distinct CDR3 sequences, roughly 16% being singletons. This entry belongs to a study of T-cell reconstitution after alpha-beta-depleted transplantation in children. Study results and limitations: Expanded clones from the graft, numbering several hundred, reportedly supplied alpha-beta T cells about two months after transplant. At the one-year point after transplant, T-cell counts and TCRbeta diversity were found to come mostly from T cells that had been newly produced.

This CDR3 contains 11 residues. V was trimmed by 6 bases and J by 6 bases, leaving 8 bases between them. Germline CDR1 DFQATT, CDR2 SNEGSKA (reference sequence). This material consisted of PBMCs, mostly from graft donor cells, taken 360 days after TCRalphabeta/CD19-depleted stem cell transplant. The V and J genes are TRBV20-1 and TRBJ2-2; D perhaps matches TRBD1 (5 bases). The source of this sequence is a male patient younger than 18 who had a stem cell transplant for acute lymphoblastic leukemia, so the T cells may come from the graft donor. In DNA form, the CDR3 reads TGCAGTGCCCTAGGGGCCGGGGAGCTGTTTTTT. Encoded protein: CSALGAGELFF.